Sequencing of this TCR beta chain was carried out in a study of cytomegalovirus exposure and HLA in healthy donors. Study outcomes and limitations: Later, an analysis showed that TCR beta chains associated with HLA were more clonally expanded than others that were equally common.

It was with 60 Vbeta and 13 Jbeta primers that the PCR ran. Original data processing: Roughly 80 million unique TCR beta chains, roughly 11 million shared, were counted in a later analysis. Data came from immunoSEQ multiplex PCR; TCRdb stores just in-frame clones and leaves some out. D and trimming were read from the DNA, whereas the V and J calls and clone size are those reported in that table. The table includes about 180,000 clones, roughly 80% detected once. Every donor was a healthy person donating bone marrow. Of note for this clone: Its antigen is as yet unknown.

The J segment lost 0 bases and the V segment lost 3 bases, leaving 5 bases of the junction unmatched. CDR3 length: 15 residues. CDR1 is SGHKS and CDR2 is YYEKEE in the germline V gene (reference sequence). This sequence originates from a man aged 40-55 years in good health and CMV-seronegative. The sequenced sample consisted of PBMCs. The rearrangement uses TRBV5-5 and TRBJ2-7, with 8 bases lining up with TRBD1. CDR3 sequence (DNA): TGTGCCAGCAGCTCCCCAGACAGGGGCTCCTACGAGCAGTACTTC. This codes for CASSSPDRGSYEQYF.